This T cell receptor (beta chain) was identified in a study of shared clonotypes between healthy human individuals. Sequencing was performed with immunoSEQ multiplex PCR; in TCRdb, only in-frame clones are kept and a portion is missing. Of roughly 550,000 clones in the sample, less than 97% were seen once. Naive CD8 cells comprised CD45RO-negative, CCR7-positively selected cells, excluding terminally differentiated effector memory CD45RA+ cells. The CDR3 loop spans 14 amino acids. The V gene's germline CDR1 is MNHNY and CDR2 SVGAGI (reference sequence). V lost 2 bases, J lost 1 base, and 9 bases lay in between.

This sequence originates from a woman in her 30s in good health. Sequencing input: naive CD8+ T cells sorted from blood. The chain employs TRBV6-6 and TRBJ2-7; a weak D match, TRBD1 (5 bases). CDR3: CASSYPDSSYEQYF. The CDR3 DNA sequence: TGTGCCAGCAGTTACCCTGACAGTTCCTACGAGCAGTACTTC.